A single sample is the source of the 17 T cell receptor beta chains below, sequenced in a study of T-cell reconstitution after alpha-beta-depleted transplantation in children. As it was prepared, the TCRbeta library received unique molecular identifiers. A single record per CDR3 protein comes from TCRdb applying MiXCR to the PCR reads. The data show approximately 520,000 distinct CDR3 sequences, less than 35% seen once. Material: PBMCs from the stem cell graft donor, obtained from the stem cell graft. The receptors come from a human donor who donated a stem cell graft to a child with aplastic anemia.

This clonotype appeared many times. The chain joins TRBV12-3 or TRBV12-4 to TRBJ1-1; D remains ambiguous. Deletions cut 1 base from V and 1 base from J, with 7 bases between. The CDR3 consists of 14 residues. CDR3 sequence: CASSLGQRNTEAFF. The CDR3 DNA reads TGTGCCAGCAGTTTAGGGCAGAGGAACACTGAAGCTTTCTTT.

The chain has TRBV5-5 and TRBJ2-1; D may be TRBD2 (6 bases). The CDR3 is 16 amino acids. V was pared by 3 bases and J by 0 bases, with 13 bases between. Germline V gives CDR1 SGHKS, CDR2 YYEKEE (reference sequence). CDR3 in amino acids: CASSSGGGNSYNEQFF. CDR3 coding DNA: TGTGCCAGCAGCTCGGGTGGCGGGAACTCCTACAATGAGCAGTTCTTC.

This clonotype was seen a few times. V is TRBV11-3 and J is TRBJ1-1; maybe TRBD1 (5 bases). Germline V CDR1 and CDR2: SGHNT, YENEEA. The CDR3 totals 13 residues. Between the trimmed V and J ends, which lost 5 bases and 1 base, there was a span of 8 bases. The CDR3 sequence: CASSPRANTEAFF. In DNA, the CDR3 is TGTGCCAGCAGCCCCAGGGCGAACACTGAAGCTTTCTTT.

The rearrangement links TRBV7-8 to TRBJ1-5, with D possibly TRBD1 on 5 matching bases. Germline V gene sequence: CDR1 SGHVS, CDR2 FQNEAQ. V dropped 5 bases and J dropped 4 bases, with 27 bases sitting between them. CDR3 length equals 19 residues. The CDR3 here is CASSPTGGVGPVMNQPQHF. The DNA of the CDR3 is TGTGCCAGCAGCCCGACGGGAGGGGTGGGACCCGTGATGAATCAGCCCCAGCATTTT.

There are a few counts of this clonotype. The rearrangement links TRBV5-1 to TRBJ2-1; D is undetermined. The germline CDR1 and CDR2 sequences are SGHRS and YFSETQ. The ends were cut back, 4 bases at V and 1 base at J, with 9 bases in the middle. The CDR3 covers 14 residues. Written as DNA, the CDR3 is TGCGCCAGCAGCGGACCGAGGTCCTACAATGAGCAGTTCTTC. Amino acids: CASSGPRSYNEQFF.

This clonotype was detected a few times. This rearrangement joins TRBV11-2 to TRBJ2-7; 9 nucleotides align to TRBD1. Trimming removed 5 bases from V and 7 bases from J; junction bases left unmatched: 12. Germline values: CDR1 SGHAT, CDR2 FQNNGV. The length of the CDR3 is 15 residues. CDR3 in DNA: TGTGCCAGCAGCCTTACCGGGACAGGGACGGGAGAGCAGTACTTC. It translates to CASSLTGTGTGEQYF.

The CDR3 DNA reads as TGCAGCGTGACCGGGACAGGGAATACAGATACGCAGTATTTT. This codes for CSVTGTGNTDTQYF. This sequence joins TRBV29-1 and TRBJ2-3, with TRBD1 matching over 9 bases. V lost 6 bases, J lost 3 bases, and 7 bases stayed unmatched. The CDR3 consists of 14 residues. The germline V gene encodes CDR1 SQVTM and CDR2 ANQGSEA.

The genes are TRBV5-1 and TRBJ2-7; D is ambiguous. V was shortened by 4 bases and J by 3 bases, with 17 bases between the two germline ends. Per the germline V gene, CDR1 is SGHRS and CDR2 is YFSETQ. This CDR3 has 15 residues. CDR3 DNA sequence: TGCGCCAGCAGCCACAAATCGCTCGGTGACTACGAGCAGTACTTC. Residues: CASSHKSLGDYEQYF. The whole variable domain, remainder taken from reference TRBV5-1 and TRBJ2-7, is KAGVTQTPRYLIKTRGQQVTLSCSPISGHRSVSWYQQTPGQGLQFLFEYFSETQRNKGNFPGRFSGRQFSNSRSEMNVSTLELGDSALYLCASSHKSLGDYEQYFGPGTRLTVT.

This clonotype was seen a handful of times. The chain links TRBV7-2 to TRBJ1-5; TRBD1 might be the D (6 bases). The CDR3 has 14 amino acids. V lost 4 bases, J lost 3 bases, and 10 bases lay in between. Germline V lookup: CDR1 SGHTA, CDR2 FQGNSA. The CDR3 protein is CASSSQGINQPQHF. The CDR3 nucleotides are TGTGCCAGCAGCTCTCAGGGGATCAATCAGCCCCAGCATTTT.

This clonotype was picked up a small number of times. The J gene is TRBJ2-1, the V gene TRBV19; D remains unclear. CDR3 length equals 14 residues. V shed 5 bases and J shed 6 bases, with 14 bases lying between them. The germline V gene encodes CDR1 LNHDA and CDR2 SQIVND (reference sequence). CDR3 DNA sequence: TGTGCCAGTAGTCCCCGTACTAAGGCCAATGAGCAGTTCTTC. Its translation: CASSPRTKANEQFF.

The chain carries TRBV10-3 and TRBJ1-1; 9 nucleotides line up with TRBD1. The junction had 4 bases not matched to a gene; V was cut back by 4 bases and J by 4 bases. The CDR3 sequence is 14 residues long. CDR1 is ENHRY, CDR2 SYGVKD, per germline. CDR3 coding DNA: TGTGCCATCAGTGCCGACAGGGGGACCACTGAAGCTTTCTTT. Its translation is CAISADRGTTEAFF.

DNA of the CDR3: TGCGCCAGCAGCTTGAGTATATCAGGGGTCACAGATACGCAGTATTTT. Encoded protein: CASSLSISGVTDTQYF. V is TRBV5-1 and J is TRBJ2-3; tentative D call: TRBD1 (6 bases). The length of the CDR3 is 16 residues. With 1 base removed from V and 2 bases from J, the gap between germline ends came to 14 bases. In germline, CDR1 is SGHRS, CDR2 YFSETQ.

This sequence joins TRBV20-1 and TRBJ2-3, with 10 bases fitting TRBD2. In germline, CDR1 is DFQATT, CDR2 SNEGSKA (reference sequence). V gave up 8 bases and J gave up 4 bases; unmatched junction bases: 9. The CDR3 extends over 14 amino acids. The CDR3 loop is CSLTRAGGPDTQYF. The CDR3 nucleotides are TGCAGTCTTACCAGAGCGGGAGGGCCAGATACGCAGTATTTT.

This clonotype appeared once. The rearrangement uses TRBV4-3 and TRBJ2-5, with no clear D. The ends were cut back, 0 bases at V and 2 bases at J, with 10 bases in the middle. The V gene's germline CDR1 is LGHNA and CDR2 YSLEER. The CDR3 spans 15 residues. CDR3 coding DNA: TGCGCCAGCAGCCAAGATCGTCCAGGTCAAGAGACCCAGTACTTC. Translated: CASSQDRPGQETQYF.

This clonotype was counted only a few times. This rearrangement joins TRBV10-3 to TRBJ1-1; D may be TRBD1 (5 bases). Trimming shortened V by 0 bases and J by 1 base, and 15 bases separated the two germline ends. The CDR3 extends over 17 amino acids. CDR1 and CDR2 from the germline V gene are ENHRY and SYGVKD. CDR3 bases: TGTGCCATCAGTGAGTCGACGCTGGGACCCTCGAACACTGAAGCTTTCTTT. Protein: CAISESTLGPSNTEAFF.

This chain joins TRBV5-1 and TRBJ1-1; D is ambiguous. Germline V CDR1 and CDR2: SGHRS, YFSETQ. V gave up 5 bases and J gave up 4 bases, with 12 bases separating them. The CDR3 runs 13 residues. Written as DNA, the CDR3 is TGCGCCAGCAGGATGGTAGCGTTCACTGAAGCTTTCTTT. The encoded protein is CASRMVAFTEAFF.

The genes are TRBV7-6 and TRBJ1-4, with D maybe TRBD1 (6 bases). CDR1 is SGHVS and CDR2 is FNYEAQ in the germline V gene. The CDR3 has 17 residues. Trimming pared 5 bases from V and 3 bases from J, leaving 19 bases between. CDR3 sequence (DNA): TGTGCCAGCAGCCCATACCCCCCGGACAGAGCTAATGAAAAACTGTTTTTT. This translates into CASSPYPPDRANEKLFF. Combining the CDR3 with reference TRBV7-6 and TRBJ1-4 gives the whole variable domain GAGVSQSPRYKVTKRGQDVALRCDPISGHVSLYWYRQALGQGPEFLTYFNYEAQQDKSGLPNDRFSAERPEGSISTLTIQRTEQRDSAMYRCASSPYPPDRANEKLFFGSGTQLSVL.